This TCR beta chain originates from a study of T cell responses to AZD1222 COVID-19 vaccine. Whole-study results and caveats: There were mostly white British donors and more females than males, and clonal diversity was possibly underestimated.

Libraries were prepared by immunoSEQ multiplex PCR; TCRdb keeps only in-frame clonotypes and omits some of them. The sample records some 80,000 clones, roughly nine tenths being singletons. As for this clone: The antigen is not known.

V was pared by 5 bases and J by 5 bases, with 21 bases between. The CDR3 is made up of 16 amino acids. Germline V lookup: CDR1 WNHNN, CDR2 SYGVQD (reference sequence). The source was peripheral blood, collected on day 0 of AZD1222 vaccination. The chain combines TRBV10-1 with TRBJ2-5; weak D call: TRBD2 (5 bases). This clonotype was sampled from an adult in good health. CDR3 in amino acids: CASSNRRAPGVETQYF. The CDR3 DNA follows: TGCGCCAGCAGTAACCGTAGGGCGCCCGGGGTGGAGACCCAGTACTTC.